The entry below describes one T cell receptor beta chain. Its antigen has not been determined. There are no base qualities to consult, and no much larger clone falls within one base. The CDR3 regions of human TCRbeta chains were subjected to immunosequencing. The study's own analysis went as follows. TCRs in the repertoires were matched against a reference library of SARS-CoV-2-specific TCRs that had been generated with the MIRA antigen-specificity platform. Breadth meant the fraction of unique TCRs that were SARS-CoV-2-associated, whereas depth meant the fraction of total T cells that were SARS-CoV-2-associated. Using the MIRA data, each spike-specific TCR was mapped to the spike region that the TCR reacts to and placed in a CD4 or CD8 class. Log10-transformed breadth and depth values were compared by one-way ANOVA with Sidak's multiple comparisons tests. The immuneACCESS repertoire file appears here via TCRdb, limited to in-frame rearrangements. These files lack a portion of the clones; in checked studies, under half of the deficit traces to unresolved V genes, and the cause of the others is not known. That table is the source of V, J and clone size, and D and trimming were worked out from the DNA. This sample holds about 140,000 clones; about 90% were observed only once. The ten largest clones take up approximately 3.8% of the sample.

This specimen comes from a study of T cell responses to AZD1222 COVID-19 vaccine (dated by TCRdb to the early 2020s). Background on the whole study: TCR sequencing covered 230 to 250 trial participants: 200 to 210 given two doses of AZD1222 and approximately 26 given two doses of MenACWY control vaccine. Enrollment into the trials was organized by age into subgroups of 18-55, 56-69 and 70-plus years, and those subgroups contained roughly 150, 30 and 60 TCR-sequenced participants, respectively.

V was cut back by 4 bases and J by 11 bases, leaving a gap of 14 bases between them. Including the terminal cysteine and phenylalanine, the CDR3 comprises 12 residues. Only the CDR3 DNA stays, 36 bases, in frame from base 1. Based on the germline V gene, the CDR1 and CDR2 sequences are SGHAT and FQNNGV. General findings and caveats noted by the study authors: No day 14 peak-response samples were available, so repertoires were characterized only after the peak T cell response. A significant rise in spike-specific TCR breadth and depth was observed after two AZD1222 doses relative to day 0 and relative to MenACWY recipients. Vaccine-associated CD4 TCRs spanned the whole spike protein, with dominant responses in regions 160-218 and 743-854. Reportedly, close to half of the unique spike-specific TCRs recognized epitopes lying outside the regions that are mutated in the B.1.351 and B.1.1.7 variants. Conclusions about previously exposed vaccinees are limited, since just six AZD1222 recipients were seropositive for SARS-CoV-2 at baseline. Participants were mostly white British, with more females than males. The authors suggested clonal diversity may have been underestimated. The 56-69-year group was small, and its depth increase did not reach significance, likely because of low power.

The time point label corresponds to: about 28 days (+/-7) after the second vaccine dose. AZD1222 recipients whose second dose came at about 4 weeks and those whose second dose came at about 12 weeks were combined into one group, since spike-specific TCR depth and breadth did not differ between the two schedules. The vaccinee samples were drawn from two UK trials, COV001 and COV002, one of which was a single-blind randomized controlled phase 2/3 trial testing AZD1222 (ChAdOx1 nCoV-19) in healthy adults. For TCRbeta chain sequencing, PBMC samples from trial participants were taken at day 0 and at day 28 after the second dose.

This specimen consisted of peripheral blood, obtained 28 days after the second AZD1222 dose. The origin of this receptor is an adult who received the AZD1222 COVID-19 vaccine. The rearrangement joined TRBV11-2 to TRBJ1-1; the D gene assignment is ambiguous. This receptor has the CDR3 CASSSGRGGAFF. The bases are TGTGCCAGCAGCTCCGGTCGCGGCGGGGCTTTCTTT.